The clone carrying this T cell receptor beta chain has at least ten counts. The antigen remains undetermined. The data were taken from a study of T cells in Graves' hyperthyroidism and ophthalmopathy. Study-level results: Most expanded thyroid clonotypes above 0.001 recurred in blood.

Graves' hyperthyroidism without ophthalmopathy progression within 18 months was termed stable. Diagnostic assessment was based on clinical symptoms, serum thyroxine and TRAb, thyroid ultrasound and orbital computed tomography. Amplification of TCR beta CDR3 regions was performed using RNA transcripts as template. Initially, a first-round RT-PCR of the TCR CDR3 employed the HTBI primer set. TCRdb reanalysed the multiplex PCR reads using MiXCR and keeps one entry per CDR3 protein. The data contain some 800,000 distinct CDR3 sequences, over 35% of them singletons. The specimen sequenced was blood. This clonotype was obtained from a man aged 18 to 30 with Graves' hyperthyroidism.

CDR3 amino acids: CSVEDREDTEAFF. DNA of the CDR3: TGCAGCGTTGAAGACAGGGAGGACACTGAAGCTTTCTTT. The chain joins TRBV29-1 to TRBJ1-1; TRBD1 is a possible D gene (5 bases). V shed 0 bases and J shed 3 bases, with 8 bases lying between them. CDR1 and CDR2 (germline): SQVTM, ANQGSEA. This CDR3 region has 13 residues.